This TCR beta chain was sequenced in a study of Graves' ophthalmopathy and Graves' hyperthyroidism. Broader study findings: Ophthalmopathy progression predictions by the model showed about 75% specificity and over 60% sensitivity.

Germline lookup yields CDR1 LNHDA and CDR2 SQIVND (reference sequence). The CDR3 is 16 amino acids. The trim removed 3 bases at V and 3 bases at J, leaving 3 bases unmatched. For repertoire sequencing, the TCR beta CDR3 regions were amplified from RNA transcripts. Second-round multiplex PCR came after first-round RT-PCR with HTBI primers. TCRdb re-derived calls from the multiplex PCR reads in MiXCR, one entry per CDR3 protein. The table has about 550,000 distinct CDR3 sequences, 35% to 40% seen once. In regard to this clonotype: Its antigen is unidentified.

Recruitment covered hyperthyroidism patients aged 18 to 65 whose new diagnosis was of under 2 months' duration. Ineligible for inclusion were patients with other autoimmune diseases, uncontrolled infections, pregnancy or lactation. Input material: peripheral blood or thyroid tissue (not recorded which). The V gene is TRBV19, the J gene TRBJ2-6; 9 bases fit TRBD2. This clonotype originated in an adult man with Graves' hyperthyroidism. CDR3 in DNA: TGTGCCAGTAGTATCGCGGGGGGGCATGGGGCCAACGTCCTGACTTTC. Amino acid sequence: CASSIAGGHGANVLTF.